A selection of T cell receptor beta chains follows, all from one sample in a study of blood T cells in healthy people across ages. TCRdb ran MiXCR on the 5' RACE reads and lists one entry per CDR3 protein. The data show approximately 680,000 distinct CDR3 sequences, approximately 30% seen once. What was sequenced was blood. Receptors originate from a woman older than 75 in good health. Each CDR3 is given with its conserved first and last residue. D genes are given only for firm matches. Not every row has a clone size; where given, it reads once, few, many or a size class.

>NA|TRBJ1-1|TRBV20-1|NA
CNARDGRGYTEAFF
TGCAATGCTAGAGATGGGAGGGGTTACACTGAAGCTTTCTTT
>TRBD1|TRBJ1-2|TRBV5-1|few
CASSLPGQGGDSNYGYTF
TGCGCCAGCAGCTTGCCCGGACAGGGGGGCGACTCTAACTATGGCTACACCTTC
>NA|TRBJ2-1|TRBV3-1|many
CASTSAGAQREQFF
TGTGCCAGCACTTCCGCAGGGGCGCAAAGGGAGCAGTTCTTC
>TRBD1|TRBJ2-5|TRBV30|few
CAWSPGQGAGETQYF
TGTGCCTGGAGCCCGGGACAGGGGGCGGGAGAGACCCAGTACTTC
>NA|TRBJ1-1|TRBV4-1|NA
CASSPIGTKNTEAFF
TGCGCCAGCAGCCCGATCGGGACGAAGAACACTGAAGCTTTCTTT
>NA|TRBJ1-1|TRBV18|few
CASSWKQGSPEAFF
TGTGCCAGCTCATGGAAGCAGGGTTCCCCTGAAGCTTTCTTT
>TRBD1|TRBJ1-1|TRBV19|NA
CASSPTDRGRRTEAFF
TGTGCCAGTAGCCCAACAGACAGGGGGCGTAGGACTGAAGCTTTCTTT
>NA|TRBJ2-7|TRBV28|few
CVSSPSYEQYF
TGTGTCAGCAGTCCGTCCTACGAGCAGTACTTC
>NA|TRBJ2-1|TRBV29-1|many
CSVDETHNEQFF
TGCAGCGTTGATGAGACTCACAATGAGCAGTTCTTC
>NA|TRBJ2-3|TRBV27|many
CASSYRGGFEGDTQYF
TGTGCCAGCAGTTACAGGGGAGGGTTCGAGGGAGATACGCAGTATTTT
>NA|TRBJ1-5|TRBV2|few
CASSAMTYSNQPQHF
TGTGCCAGCAGTGCGATGACATATAGCAATCAGCCCCAGCATTTT
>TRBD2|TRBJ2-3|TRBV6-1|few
CASSALAVSTDTQYF
TGTGCCAGCAGTGCCCTAGCGGTGAGCACAGATACGCAGTATTTT
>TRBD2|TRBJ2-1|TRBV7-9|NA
CASSLVLAGHLNEQFF
TGTGCCAGCAGCTTAGTACTAGCGGGACACCTCAATGAGCAGTTCTTC
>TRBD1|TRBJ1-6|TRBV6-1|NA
CASSARTGDGSPLHF
TGTGCCAGCAGTGCAAGGACAGGGGACGGTTCACCCCTCCACTTT
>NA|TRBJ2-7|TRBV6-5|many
CASSYFRGEQYF
TGTGCCAGCAGTTACTTCAGGGGCGAGCAGTACTTC
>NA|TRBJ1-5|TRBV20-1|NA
CSVPGPSNQPQHF
TGCAGTGTTCCGGGACCTAGCAATCAGCCCCAGCATTTT
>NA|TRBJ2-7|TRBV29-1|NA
CSGIGQRGEQYF
TGCAGCGGTATCGGACAGCGAGGCGAGCAGTACTTC
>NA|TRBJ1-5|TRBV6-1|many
CASSEVQGRSQPQHF
TGTGCCAGCAGTGAAGTCCAGGGACGGAGTCAGCCCCAGCATTTT
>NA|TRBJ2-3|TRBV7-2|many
CASSSFELTSTDTQYF
TGTGCCAGCAGTTCGTTTGAGCTTACCAGCACAGATACGCAGTATTTT
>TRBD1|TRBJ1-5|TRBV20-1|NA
CSAVGQPNQPQHF
TGCAGTGCTGTGGGACAGCCTAATCAGCCCCAGCATTTT
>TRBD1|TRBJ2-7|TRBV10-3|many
CAISDPQGATYEQYF
TGTGCCATCAGTGATCCACAGGGGGCCACCTACGAGCAGTACTTC
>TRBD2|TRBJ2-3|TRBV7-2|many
CASSLQAGYTDTQYF
TGTGCCAGCAGCTTACAAGCGGGGTACACAGATACGCAGTATTTT
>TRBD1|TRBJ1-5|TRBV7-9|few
CASSPGGGTNQPQHF
TGTGCCAGCAGCCCAGGGGGGGGTACTAATCAGCCCCAGCATTTT
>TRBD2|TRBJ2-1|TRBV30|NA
CAWSVSSGGEQFF
TGTGCCTGGAGTGTAAGTAGCGGGGGCGAGCAGTTCTTC
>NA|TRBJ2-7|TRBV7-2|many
CATMQTGIYEQYF
TGTGCCACCATGCAAACAGGGATCTACGAGCAGTACTTC
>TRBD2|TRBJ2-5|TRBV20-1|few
CSAHFLTSGGARVSETQYF
TGCAGTGCTCATTTCCTGACTAGCGGGGGGGCTCGCGTTTCGGAGACCCAGTACTTC
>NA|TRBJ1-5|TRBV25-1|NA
CASSAGAWQPQHF
TGTGCCAGCAGCGCAGGGGCCTGGCAGCCCCAGCATTTT
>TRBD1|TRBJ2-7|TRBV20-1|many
CSGKGQGRDEQYF
TGCAGTGGGAAAGGACAGGGAAGGGACGAGCAGTACTTC
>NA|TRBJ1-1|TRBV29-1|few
CSVEAYSDTEAFF
TGCAGCGTTGAGGCCTATTCGGACACTGAAGCTTTCTTT
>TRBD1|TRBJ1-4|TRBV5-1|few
CASSTPARTGAFGREKLFF
TGCGCCAGCAGCACCCCGGCGAGGACAGGGGCCTTCGGTAGGGAAAAACTGTTTTTT
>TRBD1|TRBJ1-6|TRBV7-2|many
CASSLGSNKGAHYNSPLHF
TGTGCCAGCAGCTTAGGGTCAAATAAGGGGGCGCATTATAATTCACCCCTCCACTTT
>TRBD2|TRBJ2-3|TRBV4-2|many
CASSQGLARDGVDTQYF
TGTGCCAGCAGCCAAGGACTAGCCCGGGACGGGGTTGATACGCAGTATTTT
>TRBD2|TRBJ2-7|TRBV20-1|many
CSAPSGLAGGSYEQYF
TGCAGTGCCCCGAGTGGACTAGCGGGGGGTTCCTACGAGCAGTACTTC
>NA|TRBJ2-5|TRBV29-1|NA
CSVGDWSETQYF
TGCAGCGTCGGCGATTGGTCGGAGACCCAGTACTTC
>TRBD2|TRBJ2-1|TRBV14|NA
CAGSQVSWLAGDEQFF
TGTGCCGGCAGCCAAGTGTCCTGGCTGGCGGGGGATGAGCAGTTCTTT
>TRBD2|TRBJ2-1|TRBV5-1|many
CASSFLGTSGPHNEQFF
TGCGCCAGCAGCTTTTTAGGTACTAGCGGTCCTCACAATGAGCAGTTCTTC
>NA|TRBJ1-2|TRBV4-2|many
CASSQDLSQRKNYGYTF
TGTGCCAGCAGCCAAGATCTTTCGCAACGGAAAAACTATGGCTACACCTTC
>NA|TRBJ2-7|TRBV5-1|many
CASRLGTNTYEQYF
TGCGCCAGCAGGCTCGGGACGAATACCTACGAGCAGTACTTC
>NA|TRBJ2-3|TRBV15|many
CATSRDWASLAENTQYF
TGTGCCACCAGCAGAGATTGGGCCAGCTTAGCAGAGAATACGCAGTATTTT
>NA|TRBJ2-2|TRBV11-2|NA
CASSLVVPGELFF
TGTGCCAGCAGCTTAGTCGTGCCCGGGGAGCTGTTTTTT
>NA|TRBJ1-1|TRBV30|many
CAWSWGNTEAFF
TGTGCCTGGAGTTGGGGGAACACTGAAGCTTTCTTT
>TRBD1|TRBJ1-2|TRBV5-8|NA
CASSSTGGFGYTF
TGTGCCAGCAGCTCTACAGGGGGGTTTGGCTACACCTTC
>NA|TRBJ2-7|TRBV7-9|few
CASIGQRLGEQYF
TGTGCCAGCATAGGCCAGCGTCTGGGGGAGCAGTACTTC
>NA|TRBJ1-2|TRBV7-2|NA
CASRPRVHNYGYTF
TGTGCCAGCAGACCCAGGGTCCACAACTATGGCTACACCTTC
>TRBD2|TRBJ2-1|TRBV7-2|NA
CASKGPRGGNEQFF
TGTGCCAGCAAGGGGCCCCGGGGGGGTAATGAGCAGTTCTTC